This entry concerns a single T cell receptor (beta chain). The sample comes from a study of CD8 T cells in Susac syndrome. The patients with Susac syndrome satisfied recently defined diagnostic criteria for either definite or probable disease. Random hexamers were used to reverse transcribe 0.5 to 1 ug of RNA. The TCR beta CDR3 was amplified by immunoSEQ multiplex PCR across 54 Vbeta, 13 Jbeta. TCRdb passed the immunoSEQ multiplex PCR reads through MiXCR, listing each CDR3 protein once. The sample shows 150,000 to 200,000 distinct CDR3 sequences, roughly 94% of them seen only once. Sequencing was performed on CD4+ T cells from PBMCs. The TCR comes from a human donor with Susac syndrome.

CDR3 amino acids: CASSAVAGSYEQYF. Written as DNA, the CDR3 is TGTGCCAGCAGTGCTGTAGCGGGGAGCTACGAGCAGTACTTC. This rearrangement joins TRBV2 to TRBJ2-7; 8 bases are shared with TRBD2. There are 14 residues in the CDR3. V was pared by 4 bases and J by 3 bases, with 5 bases of the junction left unmatched. Germline loops: CDR1 SNHLY, CDR2 FYNNEI.